Listed below are T cell receptor beta chains from one sample, sequenced in a study of T cell responses to AZD1222 COVID-19 vaccine. Sequencing used immunoSEQ multiplex PCR; TCRdb keeps in-frame clones, though not all of them. This repertoire shows 100,000 or so clones, about 87% found once; its top ten account for around 15%. The material sequenced was peripheral blood, taken on day 0 of AZD1222 vaccination. All receptors come from an adult in good health. Both conserved end residues are part of each CDR3. A D gene is named only where the DNA matches it firmly. Size values are once, few and many counts, or a class for expanded clones, and some rows have none.

>-|TRBV18|TRBJ1-4|-
CASSPQGLELFF
TGTGCCAGCTCACCTCAGGGCTTAGAACTGTTTTTT
>-|TRBV30|TRBJ1-1|-
CAWSVRVEAFF
TGTGCCTGGAGTGTCCGCGTCGAAGCTTTCTTT
>-|TRBV6-5|TRBJ1-5|-
CASKLGSHSNQPQHF
TGTGCCAGTAAGCTTGGGAGCCATAGCAATCAGCCCCAGCATTTT
>-|TRBV15|TRBJ1-2|-
CATSRVGVSVDGYTF
TGTGCCACCAGCAGAGTAGGAGTTAGCGTTGATGGCTACACCTTC
>-|TRBV3-1/TRBV3-2|TRBJ2-7|-
CASSPSGPNYEQYF
TGTGCCAGCAGCCCCAGCGGCCCAAACTACGAGCAGTACTTC
>TRBD2|TRBV7-2|TRBJ2-5|few
CASSSGLAGVIQETQYF
TGTGCCAGCAGTTCGGGACTAGCGGGGGTAATACAAGAGACCCAGTACTTC
>-|TRBV28|TRBJ2-2|-
CASSSGTSNTGELFF
TGTGCCAGCAGTTCGGGGACTTCGAACACCGGGGAGCTGTTTTTT
>TRBD1|TRBV6-6|TRBJ1-5|few
CASKQGNQPQHF
TGTGCCAGCAAACAGGGGAATCAGCCCCAGCATTTT
>-|TRBV10-3|TRBJ2-2|-
CATSTGMNTGELFF
TGTGCCACCTCTACAGGGATGAACACCGGGGAGCTGTTTTTT
>TRBD1|TRBV7-8|TRBJ2-7|-
CASSLSAYRGTYEQYF
TGTGCCAGCAGCTTAAGCGCGTACAGGGGAACCTACGAGCAGTACTTC
>-|TRBV7-8|TRBJ1-1|-
CASNSWGGNTEAFF
TGTGCCAGCAACTCCTGGGGTGGGAACACTGAAGCTTTCTTT